These 18 T cell receptor beta chains were sequenced from one sample in a study of Ad26.COV2.S vaccination and SARS-CoV-2 variants. Stated treatment: some 20 received Ad26.COV2.S at low or high dose, single or two shots; 5 received placebo; per-sample allocation not given. It was on day 63 after the first vaccine or placebo injection that samples were taken. The data were produced by immunoSEQ multiplex PCR, yet TCRdb's version contains in-frame clones alone and is incomplete. Of about 390,000 clones listed, about 85% are singletons. Sequences were derived from peripheral blood, sampled in a trial of Ad26.COV2.S vaccine versus placebo. The receptors were gathered from a person aged 18-60 years who received the Ad26.COV2.S COVID-19 vaccine or a placebo.

This chain connects TRBV6-5 to TRBJ1-5, with 9 bases identical to TRBD1. Trimming removed 6 bases from V and 7 bases from J; junction bases left unmatched: 10. CDR3 length: 15 residues. Germline values: CDR1 MNHEY, CDR2 SVGAGI. CDR3 loop: CASRGAGTGLQPQHF. CDR3 sequence (DNA): TGTGCCAGCAGGGGGGCTGGGACAGGGCTGCAGCCCCAGCATTTT.

This clone came up a few times. The J gene is TRBJ1-1, the V gene TRBV7-2, with TRBD1 identical over 9 bases. Germline values: CDR1 SGHTA, CDR2 FQGNSA. Trimming at V came to 6 bases and at J to 2 bases, leaving 10 bases not matched to a gene. This CDR3 has 16 residues. DNA for the CDR3: TGTGCCAGCAGGAGGGACAGGGCTAGTGGAAACACTGAAGCTTTCTTT. Translated: CASRRDRASGNTEAFF.

The chain employs TRBV6-2 or TRBV6-3 and TRBJ1-2; weak D call: TRBD1 (6 bases). The CDR3 contains 14 residues. Germline assignment: CDR1 MNHEY and CDR2 SVGEGT. Trimming took 0 bases from V and 8 from J, leaving 13 bases between them. The CDR3 region is CASSYSGTISGYTF. The CDR3, as DNA: TGTGCCAGCAGTTACTCGGGGACAATAAGCGGCTACACCTTC.

The chain recombines TRBV12-3 or TRBV12-4 with TRBJ2-1, with D unresolved. With 3 bases removed from V and 6 bases from J, the gap between germline ends came to 9 bases. CDR3 size: 13 residues. For the CDR3, the DNA is TGTGCCAGCAGTTTCGTCAGCTCCAATGAGCAGTTCTTC. Its translation: CASSFVSSNEQFF.

J is TRBJ2-5 and V is TRBV5-1; 7 positions match TRBD2. Trimming at V came to 4 bases and at J to 1 base, leaving 4 bases not matched to a gene. Per the germline V gene, CDR1 is SGHRS and CDR2 is YFSETQ. This CDR3 is 14 amino acids long. The CDR3 here is CASSPRLAQETQYF. The CDR3 region has the DNA TGCGCCAGCAGCCCAAGACTAGCCCAAGAGACCCAGTACTTC.

The chain couples TRBV6-6 to TRBJ1-1; D gene ambiguous. Germline CDR1 and CDR2: MNHNY and SVGAGI (reference sequence). Trimming shortened V by 5 bases and J by 0 bases, and 19 bases separated the two germline ends. CDR3 length equals 17 residues. The CDR3 region has the DNA TGTGCCAGCAGTCGACAACCCGGCGGGGTGATGAACACTGAAGCTTTCTTT. Protein product: CASSRQPGGVMNTEAFF.

The V and J genes are TRBV29-1 and TRBJ1-2; no clear D gene. The CDR3 spans 10 residues. From germline, CDR1 is SQVTM and CDR2 ANQGSEA. Deletions cut 6 bases from V and 4 bases from J, with 6 bases between. This CDR3 is CSVEGYGYTF. For the CDR3, the DNA is TGCAGCGTCGAGGGCTATGGCTACACCTTC.

This clone was counted only a few times. The V gene is TRBV2, the J gene TRBJ2-2; D is uncertain. The CDR3 sequence is 11 residues long. Trimming left V 6 bases short and J 5 bases short, with 4 bases between. Germline loops: CDR1 SNHLY, CDR2 FYNNEI. As DNA, the CDR3 is TGTGCCAGCAGGTTAACCGGGGAGCTGTTTTTT. Amino acid sequence: CASRLTGELFF.

The rearrangement uses TRBV6-2 or TRBV6-3 and TRBJ2-7, with 9 bases matching TRBD1. V gave up 2 bases and J gave up 4 bases; unmatched junction bases: 3. The CDR3 consists of 14 residues. CDR1 and CDR2 (germline): MNHEY, SVGEGT. This CDR3 reads CASSYRQGGYEQYF. CDR3 nucleotide sequence: TGTGCCAGCAGTTACAGACAGGGGGGGTACGAGCAGTACTTC.

The chain links TRBV11-2 to TRBJ2-2, with D possibly being TRBD1 (6 bases). From germline, CDR1 is SGHAT and CDR2 FQNNGV. V lost 4 bases and J 6 bases, leaving 24 bases between the germline ends. The CDR3 contains 18 residues. The CDR3 DNA sequence: TGTGCCAGCAGCTCCATCGGAGAAAAGGGGGTTAAGTCCGGGGAGCTGTTTTTT. This translates into CASSSIGEKGVKSGELFF. The complete variable domain, with remaining parts taken from reference TRBV11-2 and TRBJ2-2, reads EAGVAQSPRYKIIEKRQSVAFWCNPISGHATLYWYQQILGQGPKLLIQFQNNGVVDDSQLPKDRFSAERLKGVDSTLKIQPAKLEDSAVYLCASSSIGEKGVKSGELFFGEGSRLTVL.

The chain is built from TRBV19 and TRBJ2-1, with D possibly matching TRBD2 (6 bases). The CDR3 runs to 14 residues. The germline CDR1 and CDR2 sequences are LNHDA and SQIVND (reference sequence). V lost 5 bases and J lost 9, with 17 bases in between. The CDR3 here is CASSPRENFVEQFF. Here the CDR3 DNA reads TGTGCCAGTAGTCCCCGGGAGAATTTCGTTGAGCAGTTCTTC.

This chain links TRBV4-1 with TRBJ2-3; 7 bases map to TRBD1. CDR1 and CDR2 from the germline V gene are MGHRA and YSYEKL. V was pared by 0 bases and J by 0 bases, with 9 bases of the junction left unmatched. The CDR3 extends over 18 amino acids. The CDR3 DNA is TGCGCCAGCAGCCAAGATGAAGGGACAGATCCTAGCACAGATACGCAGTATTTT. It is translated as CASSQDEGTDPSTDTQYF.

V gene TRBV10-2 combines with J gene TRBJ1-1, with TRBD1 as a possible D gene (5 bases). The CDR3 sequence is 14 residues long. CDR1 and CDR2 (germline): WSHSY, SAAADI. Trimming shortened V by 1 base and J by 4 bases, and 10 bases separated the two germline ends. The CDR3 protein is CASSELGGTTEAFF. DNA for the CDR3: TGCGCCAGCAGTGAGTTGGGCGGGACCACTGAAGCTTTCTTT.

The rearrangement links TRBV9 to TRBJ1-1; D unclear. The CDR3 is 13 amino acids. V lost 0 bases to trimming and J lost 3 bases, with 6 bases between them. Germline CDR1 reads SGDLS; CDR2 reads YYNGEE. In nucleotides, the CDR3 is TGTGCCAGCAGCGTAGGGCGGTACACTGAAGCTTTCTTT. Protein sequence: CASSVGRYTEAFF.

The CDR3 DNA reads as TGCAGCGTTCGGGAGGGTGAGCAGTTCTTC. Translated: CSVREGEQFF. This sequence joins TRBV29-1 and TRBJ2-1; TRBD2 aligns across 8 bases. Germline trimming cut 5 bases from V and 9 bases from J; bases unmatched to any gene: 0. The CDR3 consists of 10 residues. Germline V gene data show CDR1 as SQVTM and CDR2 as ANQGSEA.

The rearrangement links TRBV6-5 to TRBJ2-5, with TRBD1 as a possible D gene (5 bases). There are 12 residues in the CDR3. Germline V gives CDR1 MNHEY, CDR2 SVGAGI. With 8 bases removed from V and 8 bases from J, the gap between germline ends came to 15 bases. The CDR3 DNA reads as TGTGCCAGCCGGGCACCAACAGGCACCCAGTACTTC. It codes for CASRAPTGTQYF.

This clone was seen a single time. The same CDR3 can be traced to other DNA sequences in this sample. The chain links TRBV29-1 to TRBJ2-2; the match to TRBD1 covers 8 bases. CDR3 size: 14 residues. Germline V gene data show CDR1 as SQVTM and CDR2 as ANQGSEA. Trimming removed 3 bases from V and 2 bases from J; junction bases left unmatched: 2. CDR3 in DNA: TGCAGCGTTGACAGGGGGCTTAACACCGGGGAGCTGTTTTTT. Amino acids: CSVDRGLNTGELFF.

V and J are TRBV13 and TRBJ2-1, with a tentative D call TRBD2 (7 bases). V was trimmed by 3 bases and J by 4 bases, leaving 13 bases between them. The CDR3 consists of 15 residues. The germline CDR1 and CDR2 sequences are PRHDT and FYEKMQ (reference sequence). CDR3 sequence (DNA): TGTGCCAGCAGCTTCGAGGGGGGGCCTTACAATGAGCAGTTCTTC. Translated: CASSFEGGPYNEQFF.